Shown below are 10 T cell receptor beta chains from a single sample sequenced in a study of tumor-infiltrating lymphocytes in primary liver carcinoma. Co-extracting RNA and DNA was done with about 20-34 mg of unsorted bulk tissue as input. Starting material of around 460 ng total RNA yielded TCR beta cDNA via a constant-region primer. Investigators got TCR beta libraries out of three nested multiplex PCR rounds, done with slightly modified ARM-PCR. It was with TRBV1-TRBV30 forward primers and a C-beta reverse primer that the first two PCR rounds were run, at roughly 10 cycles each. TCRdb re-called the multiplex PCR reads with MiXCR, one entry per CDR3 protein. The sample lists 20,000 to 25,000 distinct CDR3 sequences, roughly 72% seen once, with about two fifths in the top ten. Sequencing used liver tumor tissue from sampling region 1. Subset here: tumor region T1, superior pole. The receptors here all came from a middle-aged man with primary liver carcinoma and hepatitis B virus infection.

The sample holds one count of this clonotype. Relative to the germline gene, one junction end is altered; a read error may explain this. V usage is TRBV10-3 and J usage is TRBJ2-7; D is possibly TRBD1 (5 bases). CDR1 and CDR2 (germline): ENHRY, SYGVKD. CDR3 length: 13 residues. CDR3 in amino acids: CGIRDRGTDEQYF. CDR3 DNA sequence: TGTGGCATCAGGGATAGGGGTACAGACGAGCAGTACTTC.

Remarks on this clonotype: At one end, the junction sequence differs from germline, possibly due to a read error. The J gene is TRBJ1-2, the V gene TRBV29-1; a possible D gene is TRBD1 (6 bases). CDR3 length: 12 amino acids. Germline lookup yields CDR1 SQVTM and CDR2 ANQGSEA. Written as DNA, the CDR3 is TGCAGCGTGGAGACCGGGGGCCTCGGCTACTTCTTC. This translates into CSVETGGLGYFF.

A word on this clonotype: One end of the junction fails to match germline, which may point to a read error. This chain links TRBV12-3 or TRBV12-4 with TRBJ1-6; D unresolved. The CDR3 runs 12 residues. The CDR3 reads CANSLKSSPLRF. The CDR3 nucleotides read TGTGCCAACAGTTTAAAGAGTTCACCCCTCCGCTTT.

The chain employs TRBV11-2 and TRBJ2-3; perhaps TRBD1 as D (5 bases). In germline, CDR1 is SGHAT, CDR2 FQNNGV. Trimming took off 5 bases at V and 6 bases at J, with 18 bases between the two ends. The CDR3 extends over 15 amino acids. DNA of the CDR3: TGTGCCAGCAGCGTACCCGGACATGGGCCTGATACGCAGTATTTT. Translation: CASSVPGHGPDTQYF.

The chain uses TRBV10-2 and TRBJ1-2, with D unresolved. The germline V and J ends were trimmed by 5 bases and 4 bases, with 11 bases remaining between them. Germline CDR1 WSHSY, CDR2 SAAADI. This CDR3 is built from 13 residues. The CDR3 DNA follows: TGCGCCAGCAGTTCATGGGAAGGCTATGGCTACACCTTC. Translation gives CASSSWEGYGYTF.

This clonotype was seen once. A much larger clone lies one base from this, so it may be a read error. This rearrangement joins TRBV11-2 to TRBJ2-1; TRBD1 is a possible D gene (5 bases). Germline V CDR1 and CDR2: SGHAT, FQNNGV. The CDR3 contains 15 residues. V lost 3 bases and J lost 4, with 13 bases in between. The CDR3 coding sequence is TGTGCCAGCAGCTTGTCGAGGAAGGGGTACAATGAGCAGTTCTTC. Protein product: CASSLSRKGYNEQFF.

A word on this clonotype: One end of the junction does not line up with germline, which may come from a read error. Here the CDR3 reads CSLEGQGVGDTQYF. The CDR3 DNA reads as TGCAGCCTTGAAGGACAGGGAGTGGGAGATACCCAGTACTTC. The rearrangement joins TRBV29-1 to TRBJ2-5; 8 bases agree with TRBD1. The CDR3 totals 14 residues. Per germline, CDR1 SQVTM and CDR2 ANQGSEA.

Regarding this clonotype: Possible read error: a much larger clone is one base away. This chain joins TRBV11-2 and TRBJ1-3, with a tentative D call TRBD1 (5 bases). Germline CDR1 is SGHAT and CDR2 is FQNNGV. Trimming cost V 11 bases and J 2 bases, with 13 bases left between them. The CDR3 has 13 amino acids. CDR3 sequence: CASAQGAGNTIYF. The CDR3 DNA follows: TGTGCCTCAGCCCAGGGAGCTGGAAACACCATATATTTT.

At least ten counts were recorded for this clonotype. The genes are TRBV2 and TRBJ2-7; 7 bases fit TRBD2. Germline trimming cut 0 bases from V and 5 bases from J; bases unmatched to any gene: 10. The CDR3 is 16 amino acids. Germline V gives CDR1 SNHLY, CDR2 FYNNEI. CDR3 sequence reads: CASSEAPAGSRHEQYF. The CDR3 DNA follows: TGTGCCAGCAGTGAAGCCCCAGCGGGATCCCGCCACGAGCAGTACTTC.

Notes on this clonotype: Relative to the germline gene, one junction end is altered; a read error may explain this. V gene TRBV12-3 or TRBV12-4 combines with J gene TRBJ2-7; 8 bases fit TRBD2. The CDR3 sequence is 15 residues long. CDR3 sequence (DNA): TGTGCCGGCAGTATGGGCACGGGGGGGTCCTACGAGCAGTACTTC. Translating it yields CAGSMGTGGSYEQYF.